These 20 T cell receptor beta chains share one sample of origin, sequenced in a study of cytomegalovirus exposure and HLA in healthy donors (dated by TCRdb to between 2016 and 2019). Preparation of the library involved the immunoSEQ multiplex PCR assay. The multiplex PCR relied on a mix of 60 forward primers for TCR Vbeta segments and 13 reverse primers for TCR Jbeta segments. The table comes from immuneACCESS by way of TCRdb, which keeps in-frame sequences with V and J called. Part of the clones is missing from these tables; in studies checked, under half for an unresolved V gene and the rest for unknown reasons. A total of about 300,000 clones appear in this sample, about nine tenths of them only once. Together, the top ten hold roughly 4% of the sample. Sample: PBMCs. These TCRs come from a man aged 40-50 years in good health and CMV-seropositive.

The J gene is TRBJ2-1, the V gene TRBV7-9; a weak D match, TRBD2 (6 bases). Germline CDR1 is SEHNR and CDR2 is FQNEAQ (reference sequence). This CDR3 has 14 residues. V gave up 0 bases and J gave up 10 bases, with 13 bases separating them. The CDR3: CASSLATSLREQFF. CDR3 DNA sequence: TGTGCCAGCAGCTTAGCGACTAGTCTGAGGGAGCAGTTCTTC.

The CDR3 region has the DNA TGTGCCAGCAGTTTCCGGTCGGACGAGCAGTACTTC. Translation: CASSFRSDEQYF. The chain couples TRBV28 to TRBJ2-7; D not certain. The CDR3 is 12 amino acids. V shed 3 bases and J shed 5 bases, with 8 bases lying between them. In germline, CDR1 is MDHEN, CDR2 SYDVKM.

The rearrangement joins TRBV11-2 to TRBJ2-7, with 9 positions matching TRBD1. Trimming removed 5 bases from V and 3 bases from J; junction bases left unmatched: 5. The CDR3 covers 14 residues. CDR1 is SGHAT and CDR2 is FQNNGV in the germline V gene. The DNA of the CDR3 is TGTGCCAGCAGCCACAGGGGGCGTGTCTACGAGCAGTACTTC. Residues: CASSHRGRVYEQYF.

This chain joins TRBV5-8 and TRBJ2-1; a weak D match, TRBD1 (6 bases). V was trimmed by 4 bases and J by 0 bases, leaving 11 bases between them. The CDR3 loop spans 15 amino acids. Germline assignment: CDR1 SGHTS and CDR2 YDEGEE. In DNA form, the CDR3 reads TGTGCCAGCAGCCAAGGACAGATCTCCTACAATGAGCAGTTCTTC. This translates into CASSQGQISYNEQFF. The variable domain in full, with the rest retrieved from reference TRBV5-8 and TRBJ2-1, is EAGVTQSPTHLIKTRGQQATLRCSPISGHTSVYWYQQALGLGLQFLLWYDEGEERNRGNFPPRFSGRQFPNYSSELNVNALELEDSALYLCASSQGQISYNEQFFGPGTRLTVL.

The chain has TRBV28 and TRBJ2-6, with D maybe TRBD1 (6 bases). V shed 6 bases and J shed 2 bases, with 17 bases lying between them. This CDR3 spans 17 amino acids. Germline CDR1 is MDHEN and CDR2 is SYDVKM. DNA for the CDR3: TGTGCCAGCAGGCCCCCCCCCAGGGGCCCTGGGGCCAACGTCCTGACTTTC. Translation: CASRPPPRGPGANVLTF. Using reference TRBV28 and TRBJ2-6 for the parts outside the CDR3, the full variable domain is DVKVTQSSRYLVKRTGEKVFLECVQDMDHENMFWYRQDPGLGLRLIYFSYDVKMKEKGDIPEGYSVSREKKERFSLILESASTNQTSMYLCASRPPPRGPGANVLTFGAGSRLTVL.

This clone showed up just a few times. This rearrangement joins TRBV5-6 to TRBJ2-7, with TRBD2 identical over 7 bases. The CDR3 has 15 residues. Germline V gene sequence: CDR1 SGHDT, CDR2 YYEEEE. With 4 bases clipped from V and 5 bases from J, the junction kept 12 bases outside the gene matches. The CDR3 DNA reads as TGTGCCAGCAGCCTCTTGGGCGGGAGCAAGGACGAGCAGTACTTC. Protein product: CASSLLGGSKDEQYF.

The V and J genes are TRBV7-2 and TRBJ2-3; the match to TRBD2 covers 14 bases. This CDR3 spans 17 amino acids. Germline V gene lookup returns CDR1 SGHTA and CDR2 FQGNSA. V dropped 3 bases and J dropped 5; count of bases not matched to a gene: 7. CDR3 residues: CASSFRTSGRSRDTQYF. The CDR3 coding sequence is TGTGCCAGCAGCTTCCGGACTAGCGGGAGGTCAAGAGATACGCAGTATTTT.

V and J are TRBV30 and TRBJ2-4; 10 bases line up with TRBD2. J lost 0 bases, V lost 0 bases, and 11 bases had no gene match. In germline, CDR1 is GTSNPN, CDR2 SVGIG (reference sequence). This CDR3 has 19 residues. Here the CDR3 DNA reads TGTGCCTGGAGTGTCTGGCGGACTAGCGGATTTCTAGCCAAAAACATTCAGTACTTC. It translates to CAWSVWRTSGFLAKNIQYF.

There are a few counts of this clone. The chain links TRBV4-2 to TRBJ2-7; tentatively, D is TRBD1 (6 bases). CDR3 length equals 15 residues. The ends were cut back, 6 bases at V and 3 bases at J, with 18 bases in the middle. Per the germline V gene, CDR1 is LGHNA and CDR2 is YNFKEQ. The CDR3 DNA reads TGTGCCAGCAGTAAACCCACAGGGAATTTCTACGAGCAGTACTTC. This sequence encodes CASSKPTGNFYEQYF.

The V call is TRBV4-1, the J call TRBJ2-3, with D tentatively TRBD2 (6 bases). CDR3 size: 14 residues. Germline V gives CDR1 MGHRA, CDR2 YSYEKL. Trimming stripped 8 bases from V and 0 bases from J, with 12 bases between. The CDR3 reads CASSPGVSTDTQYF. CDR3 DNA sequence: TGCGCCAGCTCCCCGGGAGTGAGCACAGATACGCAGTATTTT.

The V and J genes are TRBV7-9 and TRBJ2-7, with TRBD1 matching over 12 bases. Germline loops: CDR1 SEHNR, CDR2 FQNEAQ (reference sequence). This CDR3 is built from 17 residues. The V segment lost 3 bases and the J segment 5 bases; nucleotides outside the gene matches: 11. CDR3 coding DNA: TGTGCCAGCAGCTTCGTGATTGGGACAGGGGGCGAGGACGAGCAGTACTTC. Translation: CASSFVIGTGGEDEQYF.

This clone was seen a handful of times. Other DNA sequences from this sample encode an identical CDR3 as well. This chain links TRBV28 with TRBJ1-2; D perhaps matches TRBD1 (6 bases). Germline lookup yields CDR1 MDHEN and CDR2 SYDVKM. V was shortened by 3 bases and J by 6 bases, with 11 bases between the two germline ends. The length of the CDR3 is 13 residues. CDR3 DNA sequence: TGTGCCAGCAGTTTTCGGGGGGGGCATGGCTACACCTTC. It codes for CASSFRGGHGYTF.

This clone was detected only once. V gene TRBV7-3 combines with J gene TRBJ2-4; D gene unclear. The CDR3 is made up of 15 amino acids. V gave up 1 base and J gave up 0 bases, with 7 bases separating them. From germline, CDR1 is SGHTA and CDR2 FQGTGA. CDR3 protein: CASSLMAGAKNIQYF. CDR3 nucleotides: TGTGCCAGCAGCTTAATGGCTGGAGCCAAAAACATTCAGTACTTC.

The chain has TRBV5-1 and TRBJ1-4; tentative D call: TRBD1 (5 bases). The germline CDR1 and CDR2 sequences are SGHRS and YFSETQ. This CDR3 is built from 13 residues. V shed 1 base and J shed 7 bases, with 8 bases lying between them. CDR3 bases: TGCGCCAGCAGCTTGACGGGGGGTGAAAAACTGTTTTTT. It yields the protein CASSLTGGEKLFF. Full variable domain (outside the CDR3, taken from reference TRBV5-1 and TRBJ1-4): KAGVTQTPRYLIKTRGQQVTLSCSPISGHRSVSWYQQTPGQGLQFLFEYFSETQRNKGNFPGRFSGRQFSNSRSEMNVSTLELGDSALYLCASSLTGGEKLFFGSGTQLSVL.

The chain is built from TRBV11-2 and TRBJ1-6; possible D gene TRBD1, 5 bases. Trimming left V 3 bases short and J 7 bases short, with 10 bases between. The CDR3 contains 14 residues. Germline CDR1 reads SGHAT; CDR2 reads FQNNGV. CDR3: CASSFSGMNSPLHF. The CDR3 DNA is TGTGCCAGCAGCTTTTCAGGGATGAATTCACCCCTCCACTTT.

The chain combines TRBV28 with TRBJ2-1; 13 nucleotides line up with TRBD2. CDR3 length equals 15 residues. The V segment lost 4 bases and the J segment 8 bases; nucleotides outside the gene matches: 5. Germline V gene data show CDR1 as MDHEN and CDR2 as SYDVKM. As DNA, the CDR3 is TGTGCCAGCAGTTCCGGGACTAGCGGGATTCATGAGCAGTTCTTC. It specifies CASSSGTSGIHEQFF.

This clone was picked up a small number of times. This CDR3 is CASSTDREKPQHF. In DNA form, the CDR3 reads TGTGCCAGTAGTACCGACAGGGAGAAGCCCCAGCATTTT. The J gene is TRBJ1-5, the V gene TRBV19, with 7 positions matching TRBD1. The V gene end was trimmed by 4 bases and the J gene end by 8 bases; junction bases not matched to a gene: 5. Germline lookup yields CDR1 LNHDA and CDR2 SQIVND (reference sequence). CDR3 length: 13 amino acids.

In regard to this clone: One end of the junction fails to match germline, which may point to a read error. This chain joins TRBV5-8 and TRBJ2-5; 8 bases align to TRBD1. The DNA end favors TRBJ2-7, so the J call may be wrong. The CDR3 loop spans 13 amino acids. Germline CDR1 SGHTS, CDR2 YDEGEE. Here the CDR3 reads CASSQRTGREQYF. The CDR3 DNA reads TGCGCCAGCAGCCAACGGACAGGGCGCGAGCAGTACTTC.

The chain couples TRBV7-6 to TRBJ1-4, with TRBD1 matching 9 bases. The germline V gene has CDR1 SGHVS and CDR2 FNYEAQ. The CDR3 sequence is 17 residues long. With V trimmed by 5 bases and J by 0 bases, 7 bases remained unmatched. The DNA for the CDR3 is TGTGCCAGCAGCCCCAGACAGGGGGAGGCAACTAATGAAAAACTGTTTTTT. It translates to CASSPRQGEATNEKLFF.

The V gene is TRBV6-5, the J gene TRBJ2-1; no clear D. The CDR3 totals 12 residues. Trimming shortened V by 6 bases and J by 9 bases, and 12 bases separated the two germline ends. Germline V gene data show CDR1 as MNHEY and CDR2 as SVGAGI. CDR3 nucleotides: TGTGCCAGCAGCCGAATCCGGAGTGAGCAGTTCTTC. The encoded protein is CASSRIRSEQFF.